This TCR beta chain was recorded in a study of shared clonotypes between healthy human individuals. Study-wide points: The study found roughly 5.3% of naive CD4 clonotypes shared across several donors. Clonotypes not shared had lower generation probabilities than those common to all four donors. Across subsets, estimated richness was generally greater for naive than for memory populations.

Measured with immunoSEQ multiplex PCR; TCRdb has only the in-frame clones, and not every one. The sample lists more than 1,200,000 clones; about 98.5% were seen once. Germline loops: CDR1 LNHDA, CDR2 SQIVND (reference sequence). Trimming pared 9 bases from V and 7 bases from J, leaving 19 bases between. CDR3 length: 14 residues. With respect to this clone: No antigen is known for it.

Sequencing was done on a sample of naive CD4+ T cells sorted from blood. Subset given: CD45RA+ positively selected. This TCR came from a man aged 30 to 39 in good health. V is TRBV19 and J is TRBJ2-1; possible D gene TRBD2, 6 bases. For the CDR3, the DNA is TGTGCCAGCGAGACCGGGACTGGGCCTAATGAGCAGTTCTTC. This gives the protein CASETGTGPNEQFF.